The next 30 T cell receptor beta chains were all read from a single sample in a study of cytomegalovirus exposure and HLA in healthy donors. The PCR made use of 60 Vbeta and 13 Jbeta primers. Using immunoSEQ multiplex PCR, the repertoire was profiled, and TCRdb retains in-frame clones only, with some absent. This repertoire shows 95,000 to 100,000 clones, around 67% found once; its top ten account for approximately 2%. Sequenced sample: PBMCs. These receptors were collected from a male donor in good health and CMV-seronegative.

This chain uses TRBV4-1 with TRBJ1-6; no firm D call. Germline V CDR1 and CDR2: MGHRA, YSYEKL. The CDR3 extends over 18 amino acids. V was shortened by 0 bases and J by 7 bases, with 19 bases between the two germline ends. The DNA for the CDR3 is TGCGCCAGCAGCCAAGATCGGCAGGCCCTTACTTCGAATTCACCCCTCCACTTT. This sequence encodes CASSQDRQALTSNSPLHF.

The J gene is TRBJ2-7, the V gene TRBV7-2; no clear D. The germline V and J ends were trimmed by 1 base and 2 bases, with 9 bases remaining between them. CDR3 size: 14 residues. Germline V lookup: CDR1 SGHTA, CDR2 FQGNSA. This chain's CDR3 is CASSLEATTYEQYF. Written as DNA, the CDR3 is TGTGCCAGCAGCTTAGAAGCTACTACCTACGAGCAGTACTTC. Based on the CDR3 plus reference TRBV7-2 and TRBJ2-7, the full variable domain is GAGVSQSPSNKVTEKGKDVELRCDPISGHTALYWYRQSLGQGLEFLIYFQGNSAPDKSGLPSDRFSAERTGGSVSTLTIQRTQQEDSAVYLCASSLEATTYEQYFGPGTRLTVT.

The chain employs TRBV19 and TRBJ2-7; TRBD2 agrees at 7 bases. The V gene end was trimmed by 1 base and the J gene end by 2 bases; junction bases not matched to a gene: 5. CDR3 length equals 15 residues. CDR1 is LNHDA and CDR2 is SQIVND in the germline V gene (reference sequence). The CDR3 nucleotides are TGTGCCAGTAGTATAGTTGCGGGAGCACCCTACGAGCAGTACTTC. This codes for CASSIVAGAPYEQYF.

The V and J genes are TRBV19 and TRBJ2-7; TRBD1 might be the D (6 bases). Per germline, CDR1 LNHDA and CDR2 SQIVND (reference sequence). V was cut by 5 bases and J by 2 bases, with 13 bases left in between. The CDR3 runs 14 residues. CDR3 amino acids: CASSPETGPYEQYF. CDR3 bases: TGTGCCAGTAGTCCCGAGACAGGACCCTACGAGCAGTACTTC.

The genes are TRBV19 and TRBJ1-5; D call uncertain. Trimming pared 6 bases from V and 5 bases from J, leaving 20 bases between. The CDR3 is 16 residues long. CDR1 and CDR2 (germline): LNHDA, SQIVND (reference sequence). The CDR3, as DNA: TGTGCCAGTAGGCCGCACGCCCGGGGAACCCATCAGCCCCAGCATTTT. Translated, it gives CASRPHARGTHQPQHF.

This chain connects TRBV27 to TRBJ2-1; 7 bases fit TRBD2. CDR1 is MNHEY and CDR2 is SMNVEV in the germline V gene (reference sequence). Trimming removed 8 bases from V and 8 bases from J; junction bases left unmatched: 9. This CDR3 is built from 13 residues. The CDR3 sequence: CASGGVLRDEQFF. CDR3 DNA: TGTGCCAGCGGGGGGGTATTAAGAGATGAGCAGTTCTTC.

This chain joins TRBV5-1 and TRBJ2-1, with 13 bases that match TRBD2. Germline-derived CDR1 and CDR2 are SGHRS and YFSETQ. The J segment lost 8 bases and the V segment lost 0 bases, leaving 5 bases of the junction unmatched. The CDR3 length is 16 residues. DNA for the CDR3: TGCGCCAGCAGCTTGGAAGGGACTAGCGGGATCGATGAGCAGTTCTTC. It is translated as CASSLEGTSGIDEQFF.

This clone occurred once. The gene calls are TRBV13 and TRBJ2-7; D perhaps matches TRBD1 (5 bases). The CDR3 consists of 13 residues. Trimming pared 1 base from V and 6 bases from J, leaving 10 bases between. Germline V gene lookup returns CDR1 PRHDT and CDR2 FYEKMQ (reference sequence). For the CDR3, the DNA is TGTGCCAGCAGCTTAGCCAGGGTAAGCGAGCAGTACTTC. This translates into CASSLARVSEQYF.

This clone was seen only once. This sequence joins TRBV9 and TRBJ2-7, with D possibly matching TRBD2 (6 bases). Per germline, CDR1 SGDLS and CDR2 YYNGEE. The V and J ends lost 0 bases and 5 bases respectively, with 18 bases between them. This CDR3 has 16 residues. The CDR3 sequence is CASSVDHGRKLDEQYF. The CDR3 region has the DNA TGTGCCAGCAGCGTAGACCACGGGAGAAAGCTAGACGAGCAGTACTTC.

This sequence joins TRBV27 and TRBJ2-7; possible D gene TRBD2, 5 bases. The V and J ends lost 7 bases and 3 bases respectively, with 16 bases between them. The CDR3 contains 14 residues. Germline V gives CDR1 MNHEY, CDR2 SMNVEV (reference sequence). The CDR3 DNA reads TGTGCCAGCACCAGGACGGGAACGGTCTACGAGCAGTACTTC. Its translation is CASTRTGTVYEQYF.

The chain uses TRBV2 and TRBJ1-1; 8 bases match TRBD1. Germline lookup yields CDR1 SNHLY and CDR2 FYNNEI. CDR3 size: 14 residues. The J segment lost 0 bases and the V segment lost 10 bases, leaving 7 bases of the junction unmatched. CDR3 amino acids: CAIRTGWVNTEAFF. The CDR3 region has the DNA TGTGCCATACGGACAGGGTGGGTGAACACTGAAGCTTTCTTT. Variable domain in full (rest from reference TRBV2 and TRBJ1-1): EPEVTQTPSHQVTQMGQEVILRCVPISNHLYFYWYRQILGQKVEFLVSFYNNEISEKSEIFDDQFSVERPDGSNFTLKIRSTKLEDSAMYFCAIRTGWVNTEAFFGQGTRLTVV.

V and J are TRBV19 and TRBJ2-7, with 8 bases fitting TRBD1. After removal of 3 bases from V and 3 bases from J, the junction contained 16 bases not matched to a gene. The CDR3 spans 18 residues. CDR1 LNHDA and CDR2 SQIVND come from the germline V gene (reference sequence). This CDR3 is CASSIGSFRQGIYYEQYF. The CDR3, as DNA: TGTGCCAGTAGTATCGGATCTTTCAGACAGGGGATCTACTACGAGCAGTACTTC.

This chain links TRBV28 with TRBJ2-5, with 12 bases lining up with TRBD2. This CDR3 has 17 residues. CDR1 and CDR2 from the germline V gene are MDHEN and SYDVKM. Trimming removed 5 bases from V and 2 bases from J; junction bases left unmatched: 9. Here the CDR3 reads CASSPMRTSGIQETQYF. CDR3 nucleotides: TGTGCCAGCAGTCCGATGAGGACTAGCGGGATTCAAGAGACCCAGTACTTC.

The chain couples TRBV7-3 to TRBJ2-3; 8 bases align to TRBD2. Germline trimming cut 2 bases from V and 0 bases from J; bases unmatched to any gene: 10. Looked up from germline, CDR1 is SGHTA and CDR2 is FQGTGA. This CDR3 has 18 residues. CDR3 nucleotides: TGTGCCAGCAGCTTAGGAGCGGGAGAGCCGTCTAGCACAGATACGCAGTATTTT. Protein sequence: CASSLGAGEPSSTDTQYF.

This clone was seen once. This chain connects TRBV27 to TRBJ2-7, with a tentative D call TRBD1 (6 bases). This CDR3 is 14 amino acids long. V dropped 7 bases and J dropped 6 bases, with 19 bases sitting between them. Germline CDR1 is MNHEY and CDR2 is SMNVEV (reference sequence). The CDR3 sequence is CASNPTLTGREQYF. The DNA of the CDR3 is TGTGCCAGCAATCCAACCCTTACAGGGCGCGAGCAGTACTTC.

CDR3 region: CASSLMGQEEVRFF. Written as DNA, the CDR3 is TGTGCCAGCAGCCTTATGGGACAGGAGGAGGTACGGTTCTTC. This rearrangement joins TRBV5-4 to TRBJ2-1; the match to TRBD1 covers 8 bases. This CDR3 is 14 amino acids long. The ends lost 4 bases at V and 15 bases at J; junction bases unmatched: 15. CDR1 is SGHNT, CDR2 YYREEE, per germline (reference sequence).

The V gene is TRBV27, the J gene TRBJ2-5, with 14 bases identical to TRBD2. With 6 bases clipped from V and 11 bases from J, the junction kept 11 bases outside the gene matches. The CDR3 length is 15 residues. Germline assignment: CDR1 MNHEY and CDR2 SMNVEV (reference sequence). In DNA, the CDR3 is TGTGCCAGCAGAAGAGGGACTAGCGGGAGCCGGGAGCAGTACTTC. Translated: CASRRGTSGSREQYF.

The rearrangement joins TRBV19 to TRBJ1-5; weak D call: TRBD1 (6 bases). V was clipped by 8 bases and J by 8 bases, with 22 bases between them. The CDR3 spans 15 residues. Germline-derived CDR1 and CDR2 are LNHDA and SQIVND (reference sequence). The CDR3 loop is CASSYSLQGLEPQHF. As DNA, the CDR3 is TGTGCCAGTTCTTACTCTCTCCAGGGGTTGGAGCCCCAGCATTTT.

This clone was detected a few times. This rearrangement joins TRBV5-1 to TRBJ2-2; TRBD2 aligns across 9 bases. The CDR3 extends over 18 amino acids. Germline CDR1 reads SGHRS; CDR2 reads YFSETQ. J lost 1 base, V lost 4 bases, and 11 bases had no gene match. The CDR3 loop reads CASSTPPGGRGNTGELFF. The CDR3 nucleotides are TGCGCCAGCAGCACACCCCCGGGCGGGAGGGGGAACACCGGGGAGCTGTTTTTT.

J is TRBJ2-1 and V is TRBV4-3, with 7 bases lining up with TRBD2. Germline V gives CDR1 LGHNA, CDR2 YSLEER. V lost 0 bases and J lost 9; bases outside the gene matches: 8. This CDR3 comprises 15 residues. CDR3 residues: CASSQDFGGSAEQFF. The CDR3 DNA is TGCGCCAGCAGCCAAGATTTCGGCGGGAGCGCTGAGCAGTTCTTC.

This chain links TRBV28 with TRBJ2-5; D possibly corresponds to TRBD1 (5 bases). This CDR3 comprises 12 residues. The germline V and J ends were trimmed by 7 bases and 2 bases, with 8 bases remaining between them. Germline CDR1 reads MDHEN; CDR2 reads SYDVKM. In nucleotides, the CDR3 is TGTGCCAGCATAGGGGTTCAAGAGACCCAGTACTTC. Its translation is CASIGVQETQYF.

The chain links TRBV9 to TRBJ2-2; D is perhaps TRBD2 (6 bases). Germline CDR1 is SGDLS and CDR2 is YYNGEE. Between the trimmed V and J ends, which lost 0 bases and 7 bases, there was a span of 19 bases. The CDR3 is 17 residues long. The CDR3 spells CASSVEESGYGGGELFF. CDR3 nucleotides: TGTGCCAGCAGCGTAGAGGAGAGCGGGTATGGTGGCGGGGAGCTGTTTTTT.

This CDR3 reads CASIKGSPGANVLTF. The CDR3 bases are TGTGCCAGTATTAAAGGGAGTCCTGGGGCCAACGTCCTGACTTTC. This rearrangement joins TRBV19 to TRBJ2-6; maybe TRBD2 (5 bases). The V gene lost 7 bases and the J gene lost 2 bases, with 12 bases spanning the gap. In germline, CDR1 is LNHDA, CDR2 SQIVND (reference sequence). The CDR3 extends over 15 amino acids.

The J gene is TRBJ1-1, the V gene TRBV9, with 8 bases that match TRBD1. CDR3 length: 15 residues. Losses at the gene ends were 2 bases for V and 4 bases for J; bases not matched to a gene: 7. The germline CDR1 and CDR2 sequences are SGDLS and YYNGEE. CDR3 nucleotides: TGTGCCAGCAGCGTTTCGGGGGACAGGAGCACTGAAGCTTTCTTT. It specifies CASSVSGDRSTEAFF. Complete variable domain (other parts from reference TRBV9 and TRBJ1-1): DSGVTQTPKHLITATGQRVTLRCSPRSGDLSVYWYQQSLDQGLQFLIQYYNGEERAKGNILERFSAQQFPDLHSELNLSSLELGDSALYFCASSVSGDRSTEAFFGQGTRLTVV.

The V call is TRBV27, the J call TRBJ2-2; D is perhaps TRBD1 (5 bases). This CDR3 comprises 16 residues. V lost 1 base to trimming and J lost 1 base, with 10 bases between them. From germline, CDR1 is MNHEY and CDR2 SMNVEV (reference sequence). The CDR3, as DNA: TGTGCCAGCAGTTTATTGGGGCTTAAGAACACCGGGGAGCTGTTTTTT. Its translation: CASSLLGLKNTGELFF.

The chain employs TRBV10-3 and TRBJ2-1; 9 positions agree with TRBD2. Trimming cost V 11 bases and J 6 bases; bases outside gene matches: 8. Germline CDR1 is ENHRY and CDR2 is SYGVKD. The CDR3 runs to 13 residues. CDR3 sequence (DNA): TGTGCCGTCCTCCTAGCGGGAAGCAATGAGCAGTTCTTC. Its translation: CAVLLAGSNEQFF.

The CDR3, as DNA: TGTGCCAGCAGCTTAGACAGGGCTACCTACGAGCAGTACTTC. Its translation is CASSLDRATYEQYF. The chain recombines TRBV7-2 with TRBJ2-7; D perhaps matches TRBD1 (6 bases). Trimming removed 1 base from V and 2 bases from J, with 9 bases in between. Germline values: CDR1 SGHTA, CDR2 FQGNSA. The CDR3 loop spans 14 amino acids.

V is TRBV4-1 and J is TRBJ2-3; 7 bases align to TRBD1. Germline trimming cut 4 bases from V and 2 bases from J; bases unmatched to any gene: 6. The CDR3 is 15 residues long. Germline V gene lookup returns CDR1 MGHRA and CDR2 YSYEKL. The CDR3 nucleotides read TGCGCCAGCAGCCCGGGACAGAAAATCACAGATACGCAGTATTTT. As protein: CASSPGQKITDTQYF.

The genes are TRBV30 and TRBJ2-7, with D possibly matching TRBD1 (6 bases). V gave up 4 bases and J gave up 2 bases, with 9 bases separating them. The CDR3 has 12 amino acids. Germline V gives CDR1 GTSNPN, CDR2 SVGIG (reference sequence). CDR3 DNA: TGTGCCTGGAACAGGGTAACCTACGAGCAGTACTTC. It translates to CAWNRVTYEQYF.

The chain carries TRBV7-3 and TRBJ2-3; TRBD1 matches at 11 bases. CDR3 length: 16 residues. CDR1 is SGHTA, CDR2 FQGTGA, per germline. V gave up 4 bases and J gave up 7 bases; unmatched junction bases: 10. The CDR3 reads CASSSHSGQGANTQYF. The CDR3 DNA sequence: TGTGCCAGCAGCTCACATTCCGGACAGGGGGCAAATACGCAGTATTTT.